These 8 T cell receptor beta chains came from one sample sequenced in a study of blood T cell repertoires in COVID-19. Generated by immunoSEQ multiplex PCR, the TCRdb table keeps only in-frame clones and is missing some. The profile shows 450,000 or so clones, roughly 89% of them singletons. The source material was peripheral blood. Receptor source: a man between 18 and 35 years old with COVID-19, enrolled during active disease.

This clone was found many times. The CDR3 sequence: CACEGIADTEAFF. The CDR3 DNA reads TGTGCCTGCGAGGGCATTGCGGACACTGAAGCTTTCTTT. The chain couples TRBV7-9 to TRBJ1-1, with D unresolved. This CDR3 is built from 13 residues. The germline V gene encodes CDR1 SEHNR and CDR2 FQNEAQ (reference sequence). Deletions cut 11 bases from V and 3 bases from J, with 16 bases between. The whole variable domain, remainder taken from reference TRBV7-9 and TRBJ1-1, is DTGVSQNPRHKITKRGQNVTFRCDPISEHNRLYWYRQTLGQGPEFLTYFQNEAQLEKSRLLSDRFSAERPKGSFSTLEIQRTEQGDSAMYLCACEGIADTEAFFGQGTRLTVV.

Comments on this clone: This specimen includes other DNA sequences encoding the same CDR3. The chain links TRBV5-1 to TRBJ2-3; possible D gene TRBD2, 6 bases. With 2 bases removed from V and 6 bases from J, the gap between germline ends came to 16 bases. Looked up from germline, CDR1 is SGHRS and CDR2 is YFSETQ. The CDR3 loop spans 15 amino acids. CDR3 protein: CASSFLAGRTDTQYF. CDR3 sequence (DNA): TGCGCCAGCAGCTTCCTAGCCGGGAGAACGGATACGCAGTATTTT.

This clone was picked up one time. This rearrangement joins TRBV7-8 to TRBJ2-5, with D possibly being TRBD2 (6 bases). Germline loops: CDR1 SGHVS, CDR2 FQNEAQ. V shed 2 bases and J shed 5 bases, with 9 bases lying between them. The CDR3 runs to 13 residues. The CDR3 region is CASSLFGGETQYF. For the CDR3, the DNA is TGTGCCAGCAGCTTATTCGGAGGGGAGACCCAGTACTTC.

The V gene is TRBV6-5, the J gene TRBJ2-1; 7 bases map to TRBD1. Germline loops: CDR1 MNHEY, CDR2 SVGAGI. The V segment lost 0 bases and the J segment 10 bases; nucleotides outside the gene matches: 9. The CDR3 loop spans 15 amino acids. In DNA form, the CDR3 reads TGTGCCAGCAGTTACTCCCCTTATCGACAGGGCGAGCAGTTCTTC. Protein product: CASSYSPYRQGEQFF.

The chain links TRBV19 to TRBJ2-7; 9 positions match TRBD1. Looked up from germline, CDR1 is LNHDA and CDR2 is SQIVND (reference sequence). This CDR3 has 14 residues. V trimming: 4 bases; J trimming: 3 bases; junction bases outside the gene matches: 4. CDR3 sequence reads: CASSKTGGIYEQYF. CDR3 nucleotide sequence: TGTGCCAGTAGTAAAACAGGGGGCATCTACGAGCAGTACTTC.

This chain's CDR3 is CASSPPGGLAGAYEQYF. For the CDR3, the DNA is TGTGCCAGCTCACCACCGGGGGGACTAGCGGGAGCGTACGAGCAGTACTTC. This rearrangement joins TRBV18 to TRBJ2-7, with 14 bases that match TRBD2. Germline loops: CDR1 KGHSH, CDR2 LQKENI. There are 17 residues in the CDR3. The junction had 5 bases not matched to a gene; V was cut back by 0 bases and J by 4 bases. Using reference TRBV18 and TRBJ2-7 for the parts outside the CDR3, the full variable domain is NAGVMQNPRHLVRRRGQEARLRCSPMKGHSHVYWYRQLPEEGLKFMVYLQKENIIDESGMPKERFSAEFPKEGPSILRIQQVVRGDSAAYFCASSPPGGLAGAYEQYFGPGTRLTVT.

The chain employs TRBV5-6 and TRBJ2-7; D call uncertain. V was pared by 2 bases and J by 6 bases, with 12 bases between. This CDR3 comprises 13 residues. Germline-derived CDR1 and CDR2 are SGHDT and YYEEEE. The CDR3 coding sequence is TGTGCCAGCAGCTTCTTCCGAGATCCCGAGCAGTACTTC. This translates into CASSFFRDPEQYF.

This chain connects TRBV4-1 to TRBJ2-7, with D possibly matching TRBD2 (5 bases). The germline gives CDR1 MGHRA, CDR2 YSYEKL. The CDR3 is 12 amino acids. Trimming took 2 bases from V and 5 from J, leaving 7 bases between them. DNA of the CDR3: TGCGCCAGCAGCCAACGCGGGCACGAGCAGTACTTC. As protein: CASSQRGHEQYF.